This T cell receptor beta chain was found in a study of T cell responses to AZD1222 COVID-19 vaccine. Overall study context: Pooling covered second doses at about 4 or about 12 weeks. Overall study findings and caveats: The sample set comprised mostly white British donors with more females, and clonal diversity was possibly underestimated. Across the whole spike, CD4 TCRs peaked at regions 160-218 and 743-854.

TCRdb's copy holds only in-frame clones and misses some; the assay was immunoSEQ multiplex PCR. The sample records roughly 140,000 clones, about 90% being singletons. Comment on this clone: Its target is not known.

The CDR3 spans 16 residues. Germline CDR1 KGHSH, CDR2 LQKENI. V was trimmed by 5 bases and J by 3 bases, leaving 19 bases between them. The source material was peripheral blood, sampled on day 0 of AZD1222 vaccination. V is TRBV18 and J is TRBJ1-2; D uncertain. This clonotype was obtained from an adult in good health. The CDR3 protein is CASSISVAVIDYGYTF. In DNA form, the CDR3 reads TGTGCCAGCTCAATATCGGTCGCGGTGATCGACTATGGCTACACCTTC.